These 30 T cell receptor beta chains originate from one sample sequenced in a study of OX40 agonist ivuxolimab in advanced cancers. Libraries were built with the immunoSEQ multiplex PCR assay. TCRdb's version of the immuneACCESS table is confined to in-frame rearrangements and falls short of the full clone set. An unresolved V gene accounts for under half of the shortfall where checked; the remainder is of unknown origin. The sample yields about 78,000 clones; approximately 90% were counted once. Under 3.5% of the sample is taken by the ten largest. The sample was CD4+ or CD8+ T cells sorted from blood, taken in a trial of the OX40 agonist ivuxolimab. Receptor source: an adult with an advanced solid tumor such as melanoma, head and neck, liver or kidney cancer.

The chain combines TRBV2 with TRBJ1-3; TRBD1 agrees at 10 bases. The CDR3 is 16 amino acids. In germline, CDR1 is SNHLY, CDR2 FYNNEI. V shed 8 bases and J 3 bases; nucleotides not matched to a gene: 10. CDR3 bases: TGTGCCAGCCGACTCCGCGGGACAGGGGATGGAAACACCATATATTTT. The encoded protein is CASRLRGTGDGNTIYF.

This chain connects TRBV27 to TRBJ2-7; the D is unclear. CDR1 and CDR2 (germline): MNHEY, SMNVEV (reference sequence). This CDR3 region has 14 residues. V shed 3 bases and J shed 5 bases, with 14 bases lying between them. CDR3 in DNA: TGTGCCAGCAGTTTCTATGGTGAGATGGACGAGCAGTACTTC. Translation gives CASSFYGEMDEQYF.

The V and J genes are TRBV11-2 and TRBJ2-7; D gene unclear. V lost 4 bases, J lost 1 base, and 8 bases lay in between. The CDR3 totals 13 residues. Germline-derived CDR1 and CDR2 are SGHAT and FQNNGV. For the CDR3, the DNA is TGTGCCAGCAGCTCTTCTGTGTCCTACGAGCAGTACTTC. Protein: CASSSSVSYEQYF.

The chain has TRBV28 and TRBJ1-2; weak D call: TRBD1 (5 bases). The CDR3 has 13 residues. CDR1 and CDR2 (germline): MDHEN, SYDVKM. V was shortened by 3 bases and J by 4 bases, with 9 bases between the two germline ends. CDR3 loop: CASSFRGGYGYTF. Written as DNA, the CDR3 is TGTGCCAGCAGTTTCCGGGGGGGCTATGGCTACACCTTC.

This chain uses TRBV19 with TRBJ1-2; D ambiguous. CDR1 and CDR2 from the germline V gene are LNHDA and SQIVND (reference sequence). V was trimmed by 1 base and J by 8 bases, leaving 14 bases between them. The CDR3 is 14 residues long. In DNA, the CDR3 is TGTGCCAGTAGTATAGGAGGTTTGTCGGTCGGCTACACCTTC. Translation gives CASSIGGLSVGYTF.

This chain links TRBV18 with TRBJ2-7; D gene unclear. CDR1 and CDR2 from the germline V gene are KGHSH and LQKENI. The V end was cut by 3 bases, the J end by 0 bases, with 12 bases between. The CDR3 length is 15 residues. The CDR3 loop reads CASSPGLVHSYEQYF. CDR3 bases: TGTGCCAGCTCACCCGGCCTGGTGCACTCCTACGAGCAGTACTTC.

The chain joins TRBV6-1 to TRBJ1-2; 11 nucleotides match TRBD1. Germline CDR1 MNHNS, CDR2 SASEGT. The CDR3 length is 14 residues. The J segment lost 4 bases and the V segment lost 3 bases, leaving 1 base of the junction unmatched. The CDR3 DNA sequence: TGTGCCAGCAGTGAGGGACAGGGGGTCTATGGCTACACCTTC. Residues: CASSEGQGVYGYTF.

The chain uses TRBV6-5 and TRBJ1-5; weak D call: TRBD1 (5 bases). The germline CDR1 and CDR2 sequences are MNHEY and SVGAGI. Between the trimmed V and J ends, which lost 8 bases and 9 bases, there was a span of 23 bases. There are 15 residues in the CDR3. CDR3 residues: CASLRHTNRPWPQHF. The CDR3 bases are TGTGCCAGCCTACGCCATACAAACAGGCCGTGGCCCCAGCATTTT.

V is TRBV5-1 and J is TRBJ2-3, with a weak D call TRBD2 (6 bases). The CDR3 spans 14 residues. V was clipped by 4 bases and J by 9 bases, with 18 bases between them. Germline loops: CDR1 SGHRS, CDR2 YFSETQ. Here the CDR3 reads CASSPGLEGATQYF. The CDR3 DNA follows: TGCGCCAGCAGCCCGGGACTGGAAGGTGCGACGCAGTATTTT.

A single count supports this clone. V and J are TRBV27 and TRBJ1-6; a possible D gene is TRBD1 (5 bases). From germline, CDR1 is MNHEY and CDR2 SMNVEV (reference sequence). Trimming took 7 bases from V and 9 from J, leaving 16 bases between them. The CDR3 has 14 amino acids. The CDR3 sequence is CASTPVEGISPLHF. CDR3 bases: TGTGCCAGCACCCCGGTCGAGGGGATTTCACCCCTCCACTTT.

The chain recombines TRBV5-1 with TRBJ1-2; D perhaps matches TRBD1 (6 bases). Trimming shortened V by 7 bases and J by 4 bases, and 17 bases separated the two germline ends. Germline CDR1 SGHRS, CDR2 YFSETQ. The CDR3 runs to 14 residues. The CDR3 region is CASGLEGGLYGYTF. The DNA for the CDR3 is TGCGCCAGCGGCCTGGAGGGGGGTCTCTATGGCTACACCTTC.

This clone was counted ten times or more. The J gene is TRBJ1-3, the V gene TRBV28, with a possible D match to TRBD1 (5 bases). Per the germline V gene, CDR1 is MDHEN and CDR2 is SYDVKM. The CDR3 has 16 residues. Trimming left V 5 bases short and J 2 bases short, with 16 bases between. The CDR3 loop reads CASSLQVFSAGNTIYF. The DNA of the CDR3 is TGTGCCAGCAGTCTACAGGTATTCTCCGCTGGAAACACCATATATTTT. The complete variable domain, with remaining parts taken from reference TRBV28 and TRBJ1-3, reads DVKVTQSSRYLVKRTGEKVFLECVQDMDHENMFWYRQDPGLGLRLIYFSYDVKMKEKGDIPEGYSVSREKKERFSLILESASTNQTSMYLCASSLQVFSAGNTIYFGEGSWLTVV.

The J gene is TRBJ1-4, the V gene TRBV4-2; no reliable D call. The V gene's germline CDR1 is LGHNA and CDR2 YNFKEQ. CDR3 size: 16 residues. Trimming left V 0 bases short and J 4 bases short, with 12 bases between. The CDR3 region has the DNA TGTGCCAGCAGCCAAGATCTACAAGGTTATAATGAAAAACTGTTTTTT. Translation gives CASSQDLQGYNEKLFF.

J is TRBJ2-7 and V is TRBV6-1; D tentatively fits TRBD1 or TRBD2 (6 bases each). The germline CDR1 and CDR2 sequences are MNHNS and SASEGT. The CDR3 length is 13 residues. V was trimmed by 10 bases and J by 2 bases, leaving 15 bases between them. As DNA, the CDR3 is TGTGCCACCCATGGAGGGGGAACCTACGAGCAGTACTTC. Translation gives CATHGGGTYEQYF.

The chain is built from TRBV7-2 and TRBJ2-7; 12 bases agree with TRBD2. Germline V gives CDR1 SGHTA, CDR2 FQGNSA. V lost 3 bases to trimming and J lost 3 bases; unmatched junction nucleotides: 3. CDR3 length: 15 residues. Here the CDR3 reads CASSFRLAGDYEQYF. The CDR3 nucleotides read TGTGCCAGCAGCTTTAGACTAGCGGGAGACTACGAGCAGTACTTC.

In DNA form, the CDR3 reads TGTGCCAGCAGCACCCTACGGCGGGAGCGGCAGGGCTACACCTTC. Residues: CASSTLRRERQGYTF. J is TRBJ1-2 and V is TRBV21-1. TRBV21-1 is a known pseudogene. The CDR3 is 15 amino acids.

The CDR3 DNA sequence: TGTGCCAGCCAGGGCCAGGTTGGAAACACCATATATTTT. Amino acid sequence: CASQGQVGNTIYF. The chain recombines TRBV7-9 with TRBJ1-3, with a possible D match to TRBD1 (5 bases). Germline-derived CDR1 and CDR2 are SEHNR and FQNEAQ (reference sequence). Trimming removed 8 bases from V and 3 bases from J, with 11 bases in between. This CDR3 region has 13 residues.

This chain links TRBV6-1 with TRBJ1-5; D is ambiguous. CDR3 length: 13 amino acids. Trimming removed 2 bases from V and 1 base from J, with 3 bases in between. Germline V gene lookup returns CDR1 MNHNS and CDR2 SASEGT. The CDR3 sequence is CASSETSNQPQHF. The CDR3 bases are TGTGCCAGCAGTGAAACGAGCAATCAGCCCCAGCATTTT.

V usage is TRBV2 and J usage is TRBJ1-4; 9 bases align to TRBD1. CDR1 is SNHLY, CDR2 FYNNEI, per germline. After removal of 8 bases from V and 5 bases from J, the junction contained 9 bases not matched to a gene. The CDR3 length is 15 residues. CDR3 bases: TGTGCCAGCCGGGATCGGGGACAGGGCAATGAAAAACTGTTTTTT. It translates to CASRDRGQGNEKLFF.

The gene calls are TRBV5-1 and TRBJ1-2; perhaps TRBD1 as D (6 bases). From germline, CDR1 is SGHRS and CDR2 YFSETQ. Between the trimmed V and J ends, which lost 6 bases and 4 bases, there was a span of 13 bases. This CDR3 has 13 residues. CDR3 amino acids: CASTEQGGYGYTF. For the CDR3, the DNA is TGCGCCAGCACCGAACAGGGAGGCTATGGCTACACCTTC.

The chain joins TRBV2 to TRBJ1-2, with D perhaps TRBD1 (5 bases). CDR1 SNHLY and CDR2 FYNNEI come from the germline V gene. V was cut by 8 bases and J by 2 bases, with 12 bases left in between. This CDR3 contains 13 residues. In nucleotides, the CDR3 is TGTGCCAGCCGGGGGGGTCCAAACTATGGCTACACCTTC. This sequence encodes CASRGGPNYGYTF. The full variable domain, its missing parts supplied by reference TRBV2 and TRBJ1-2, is EPEVTQTPSHQVTQMGQEVILRCVPISNHLYFYWYRQILGQKVEFLVSFYNNEISEKSEIFDDQFSVERPDGSNFTLKIRSTKLEDSAMYFCASRGGPNYGYTFGSGTRLTVV.

CDR3 nucleotides: TGTGCCAGCAGCGGAGGGCTGAACACTGAAGCTTTCTTT. Translating it yields CASSGGLNTEAFF. The V and J genes are TRBV7-2 and TRBJ1-1; D not resolved. This CDR3 comprises 13 residues. Trimming took off 5 bases at V and 0 bases at J, with 7 bases between the two ends. The germline CDR1 and CDR2 sequences are SGHTA and FQGNSA.

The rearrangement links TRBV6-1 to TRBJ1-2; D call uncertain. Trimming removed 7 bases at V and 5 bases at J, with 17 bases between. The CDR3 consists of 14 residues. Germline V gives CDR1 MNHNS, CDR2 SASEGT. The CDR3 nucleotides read TGTGCCAGCAACCGTAATGGGGTTAGGTATGGCTACACCTTC. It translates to CASNRNGVRYGYTF.

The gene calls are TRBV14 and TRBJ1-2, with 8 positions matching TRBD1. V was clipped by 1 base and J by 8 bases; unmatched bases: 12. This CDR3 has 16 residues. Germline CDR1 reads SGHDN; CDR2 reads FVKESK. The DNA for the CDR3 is TGTGCCAGCAGCCAAGTCTCCCCAACAGGGGGTTACGGCTACACCTTC. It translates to CASSQVSPTGGYGYTF.

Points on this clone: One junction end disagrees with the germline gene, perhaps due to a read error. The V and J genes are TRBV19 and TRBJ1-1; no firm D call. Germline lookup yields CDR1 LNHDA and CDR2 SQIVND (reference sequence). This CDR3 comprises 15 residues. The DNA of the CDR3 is TGTGCCAGTAGGATAGGCGGAGGTTACTCAAGCGGAGCTTTCTTT. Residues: CASRIGGGYSSGAFF.

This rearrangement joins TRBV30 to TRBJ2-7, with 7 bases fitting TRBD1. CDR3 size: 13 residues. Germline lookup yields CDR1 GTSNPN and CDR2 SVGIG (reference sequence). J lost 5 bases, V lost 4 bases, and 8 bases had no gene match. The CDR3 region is CAWIHRGFHEQYF. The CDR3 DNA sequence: TGTGCCTGGATTCACAGGGGATTCCACGAGCAGTACTTC.

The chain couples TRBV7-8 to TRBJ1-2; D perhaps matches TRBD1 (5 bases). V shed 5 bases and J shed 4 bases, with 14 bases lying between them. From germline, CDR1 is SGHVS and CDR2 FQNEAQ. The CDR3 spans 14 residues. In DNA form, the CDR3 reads TGTGCCAGCAGCCTCGTCCAGGGTGGCTATGGCTACACCTTC. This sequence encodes CASSLVQGGYGYTF. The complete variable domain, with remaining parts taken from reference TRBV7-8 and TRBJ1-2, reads GAGVSQSPRYKVAKRGQDVALRCDPISGHVSLFWYQQALGQGPEFLTYFQNEAQLDKSGLPSDRFFAERPEGSVSTLKIQRTQQEDSAVYLCASSLVQGGYGYTFGSGTRLTVV.

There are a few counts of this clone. CDR3: CASSLAGNSPLHF. The CDR3 coding sequence is TGCGCCAGCAGCTTGGCGGGGAATTCACCCCTCCACTTT. The gene calls are TRBV5-1 and TRBJ1-6; D gene unclear. Per the germline V gene, CDR1 is SGHRS and CDR2 is YFSETQ. Trimming pared 0 bases from V and 7 bases from J, leaving 5 bases between. This CDR3 spans 13 amino acids.

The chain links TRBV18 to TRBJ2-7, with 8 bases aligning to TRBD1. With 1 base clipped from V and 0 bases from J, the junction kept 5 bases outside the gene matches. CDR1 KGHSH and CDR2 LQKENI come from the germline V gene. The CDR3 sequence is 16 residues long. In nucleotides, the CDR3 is TGTGCCAGCTCACCACTCCGGACAGGGAACTCCTACGAGCAGTACTTC. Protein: CASSPLRTGNSYEQYF.

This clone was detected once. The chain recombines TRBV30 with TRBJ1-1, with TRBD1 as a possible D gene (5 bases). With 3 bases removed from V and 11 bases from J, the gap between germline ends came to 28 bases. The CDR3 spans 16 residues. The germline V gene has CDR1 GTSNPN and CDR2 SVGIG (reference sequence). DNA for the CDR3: TGTGCCTGGAGCGGTTGGGGGAACCTAGACGCAGAAGAGGCTTTCTTT. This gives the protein CAWSGWGNLDAEEAFF.